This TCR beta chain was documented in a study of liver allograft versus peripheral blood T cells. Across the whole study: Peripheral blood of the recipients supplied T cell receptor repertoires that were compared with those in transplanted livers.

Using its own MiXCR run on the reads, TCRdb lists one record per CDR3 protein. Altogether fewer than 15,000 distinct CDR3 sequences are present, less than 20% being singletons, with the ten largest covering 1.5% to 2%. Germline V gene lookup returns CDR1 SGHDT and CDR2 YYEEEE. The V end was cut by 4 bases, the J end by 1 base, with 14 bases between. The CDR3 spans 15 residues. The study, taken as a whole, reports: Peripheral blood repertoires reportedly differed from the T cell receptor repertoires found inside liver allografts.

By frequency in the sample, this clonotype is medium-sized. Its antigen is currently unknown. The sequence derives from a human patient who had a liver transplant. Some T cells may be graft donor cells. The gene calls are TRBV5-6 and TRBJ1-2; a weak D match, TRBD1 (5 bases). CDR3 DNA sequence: TGTGCCAGCAGCAACCAGGGCGAGGTTAACTATGGCTACACCTTC. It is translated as CASSNQGEVNYGYTF.